This T cell receptor beta chain was captured in a study of blood T cells in healthy people across ages. CDR3 length: 13 amino acids. Germline V gene data show CDR1 as MNHEY and CDR2 as SMNVEV (reference sequence). Unmatched junction bases numbered 2, after V lost 2 bases and J lost 6 bases. Primers used in a second PCR of about 6 to 11 cycles were a sample-barcoded 5' primer and a J-beta primer mix. TCRdb re-called the 5' RACE reads through MiXCR, storing one row per CDR3 protein. The profile shows 540,000 or so distinct CDR3 sequences, more than 20% of them singletons. This sample also appeared in a second study, on T cells of mothers and their children. This second report adds: Amplification in the second PCR used the M1S primer, which added sample barcodes and 2-4 random nucleotides.

The sequenced sample consisted of blood. This sequence joins TRBV27 and TRBJ2-7, with 9 bases matching TRBD1. The TCR comes from a boy aged 10-17 years in good health. The CDR3 bases are TGTGCCAGCAGTTTAGGACAGGGGTTCGAGCAGTACTTC. Its protein product is CASSLGQGFEQYF.